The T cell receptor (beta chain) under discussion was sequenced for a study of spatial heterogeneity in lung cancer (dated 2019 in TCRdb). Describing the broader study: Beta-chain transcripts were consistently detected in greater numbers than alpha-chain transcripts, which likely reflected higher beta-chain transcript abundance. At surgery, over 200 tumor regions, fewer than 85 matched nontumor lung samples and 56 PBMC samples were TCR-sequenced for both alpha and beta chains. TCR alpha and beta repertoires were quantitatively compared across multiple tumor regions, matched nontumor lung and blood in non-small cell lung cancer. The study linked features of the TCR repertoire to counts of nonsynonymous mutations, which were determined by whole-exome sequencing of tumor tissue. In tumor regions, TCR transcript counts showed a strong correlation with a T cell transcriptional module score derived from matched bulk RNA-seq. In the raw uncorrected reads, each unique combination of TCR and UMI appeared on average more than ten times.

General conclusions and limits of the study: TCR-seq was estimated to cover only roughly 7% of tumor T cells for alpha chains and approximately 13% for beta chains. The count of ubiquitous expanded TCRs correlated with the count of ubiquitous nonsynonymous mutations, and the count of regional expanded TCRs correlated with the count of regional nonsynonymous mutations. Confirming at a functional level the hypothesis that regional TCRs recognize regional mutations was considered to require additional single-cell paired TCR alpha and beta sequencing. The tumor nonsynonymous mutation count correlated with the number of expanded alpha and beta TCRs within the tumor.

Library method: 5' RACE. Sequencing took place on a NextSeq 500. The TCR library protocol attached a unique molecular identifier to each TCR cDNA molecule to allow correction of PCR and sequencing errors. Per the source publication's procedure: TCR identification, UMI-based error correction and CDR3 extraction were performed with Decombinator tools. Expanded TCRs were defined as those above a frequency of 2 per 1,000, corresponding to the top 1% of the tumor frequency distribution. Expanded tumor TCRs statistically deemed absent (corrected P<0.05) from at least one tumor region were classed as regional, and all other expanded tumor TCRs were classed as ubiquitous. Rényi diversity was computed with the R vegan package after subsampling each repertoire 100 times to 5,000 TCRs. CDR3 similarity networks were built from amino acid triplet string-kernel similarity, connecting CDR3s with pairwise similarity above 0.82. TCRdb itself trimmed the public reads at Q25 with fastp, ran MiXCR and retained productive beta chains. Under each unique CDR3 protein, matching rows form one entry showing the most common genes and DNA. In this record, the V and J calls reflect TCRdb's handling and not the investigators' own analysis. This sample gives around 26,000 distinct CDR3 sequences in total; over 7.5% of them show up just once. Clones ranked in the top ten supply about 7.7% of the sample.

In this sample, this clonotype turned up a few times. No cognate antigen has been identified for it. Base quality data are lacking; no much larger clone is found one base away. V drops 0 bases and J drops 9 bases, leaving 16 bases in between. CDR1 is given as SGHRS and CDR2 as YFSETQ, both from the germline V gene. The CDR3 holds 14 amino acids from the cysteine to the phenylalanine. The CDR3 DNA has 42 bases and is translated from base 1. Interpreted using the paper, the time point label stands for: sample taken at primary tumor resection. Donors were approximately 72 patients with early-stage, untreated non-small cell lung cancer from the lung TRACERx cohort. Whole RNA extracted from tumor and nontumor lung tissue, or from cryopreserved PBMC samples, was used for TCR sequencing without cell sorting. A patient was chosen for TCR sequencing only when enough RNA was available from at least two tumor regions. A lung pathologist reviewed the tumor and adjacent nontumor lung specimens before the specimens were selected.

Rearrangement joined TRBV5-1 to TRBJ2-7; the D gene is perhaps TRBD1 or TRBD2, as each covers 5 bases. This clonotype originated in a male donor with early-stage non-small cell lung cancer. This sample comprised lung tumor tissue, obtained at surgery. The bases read TGCGCCAGCAGCTTGGATGGGACCGCAGAAAGGCAGTACTTC. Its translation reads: CASSLDGTAERQYF.